This T cell receptor beta chain was identified during a study of shared clonotypes between healthy human individuals. V gave up 0 bases and J gave up 0 bases, with 12 bases separating them. The CDR3 has 17 amino acids. Per the germline V gene, CDR1 is MNHEY and CDR2 is SMNVEV (reference sequence). Naive CD8 cells comprised CD45RO-negative, CCR7-positively selected cells, excluding terminally differentiated effector memory CD45RA+ cells. Method: immunoSEQ multiplex PCR; TCRdb's copy keeps in-frame clones and lacks some. The sample includes 2 million to 2.5 million clones, approximately 94% seen only once; the top ten take roughly 1%.

The chain recombines TRBV27 with TRBJ1-5; possible D gene TRBD1, 5 bases. Sequencing was performed on naive CD8+ T cells sorted from blood. The clonotype was recovered from a man aged 18 to 30 in good health. CDR3 sequence reads: CASSLSWAGHSNQPQHF. The CDR3 DNA sequence: TGTGCCAGCAGTTTATCATGGGCGGGGCATAGCAATCAGCCCCAGCATTTT.